These T cell receptor beta chains were read from a single sample in a study of regulatory T cells in long-lasting Graves disease. TCRdb analysed the multiplex PCR reads with MiXCR anew, one entry per CDR3 protein. The repertoire holds roughly 450,000 distinct CDR3 sequences, with 20% to 25% as singletons. The sample consisted of peripheral blood mononuclear cells (PBMCs), taken when the disease was refractory, from a patient treated with antithyroid drugs. These receptors all stem from a female donor with Graves disease. Both conserved end residues are part of each CDR3. A D gene is named only where the DNA matches it firmly. The size of a clone is reported for some rows only, either as once, few or many, or as a class for expanded clones.

once	TRBV7-2	TRBJ2-7	TRBD2	CASSEILAGVLREQYF	TGTGCCAGCAGCGAGATACTAGCGGGGGTCCTACGCGAGCAGTACTTC
-	TRBV6-4	TRBJ1-5	-	CASSSEAGQPQHF	TGTGCCAGCAGTTCCGAAGCAGGACAGCCCCAGCATTTT
-	TRBV24-1	TRBJ1-2	TRBD1	CATSDGTGKGYTF	TGTGCCACCAGTGATGGGACAGGGAAGGGCTACACCTTC
many	TRBV29-1	TRBJ2-2	-	CSGGTDLQGGELFF	TGCAGCGGAGGGACCGACCTTCAGGGCGGGGAGCTGTTTTTT
many	TRBV7-9	TRBJ1-2	-	CASSLALSGYTF	TGTGCCAGCAGCTTAGCCTTAAGTGGCTACACCTTC
few	TRBV10-3	TRBJ1-4	-	CATNDARGEKLFF	TGTGCCACCAATGATGCCAGGGGCGAAAAACTGTTTTTT
-	TRBV2	TRBJ1-2	-	CASFRIAANYGYTF	TGTGCCAGCTTTAGGATAGCAGCTAACTATGGCTACACCTTC
many	TRBV7-2	TRBJ1-2	TRBD1	CASEGQGRGYTF	TGTGCCAGCGAGGGACAGGGCCGTGGCTACACCTTC
many	TRBV12-3/TRBV12-4	TRBJ1-2	-	CASSSGPGGERANYGYTF	TGTGCCAGCAGCTCGGGACCCGGGGGCGAGAGAGCTAACTATGGCTACACCTTC
few	TRBV7-9	TRBJ1-4	-	CASSYSSTNEKLFF	TGTGCCAGCAGTTACTCTTCAACTAATGAAAAACTGTTTTTT
-	TRBV28	TRBJ2-7	-	CASSFSQTGTEQYF	TGTGCCAGCAGTTTCTCCCAAACAGGGACCGAGCAGTACTTC
-	TRBV7-3	TRBJ2-7	TRBD2	CASSPWAGADEQYF	TGTGCCAGCAGCCCCTGGGCGGGAGCGGACGAGCAGTACTTC
-	TRBV3-1	TRBJ2-5	-	CASSQVTGQETQYF	TGTGCCAGCAGCCAAGTCACAGGTCAGGAGACCCAGTACTTC
few	TRBV4-1	TRBJ2-5	TRBD2	CASSQDGGSGRSETQYF	TGCGCCAGCAGCCAAGATGGTGGTAGCGGGAGATCGGAGACCCAGTACTTC
-	TRBV11-2	TRBJ2-1	TRBD2	CASPPEVAGTNEQFF	TGTGCCAGTCCCCCCGAGGTAGCGGGCACAAATGAGCAGTTCTTC
many	TRBV6-5	TRBJ1-4	TRBD1	CASSYSSRQGPSGEKLFF	TGTGCCAGCAGTTACTCATCGAGACAGGGCCCATCGGGGGAAAAACTGTTTTTT
-	TRBV6-2/TRBV6-3	TRBJ2-7	-	CASTTRTDYYEQYF	TGTGCCAGCACCACCCGGACGGACTACTACGAGCAGTACTTC
many	TRBV7-3	TRBJ2-5	TRBD1	CASSLTSLDRGAKETQYF	TGTGCCAGCAGCTTAACTAGCTTAGACAGGGGGGCAAAAGAGACCCAGTACTTC
many	TRBV6-2/TRBV6-3	TRBJ1-5	-	CASSSPPGGQPQHF	TGTGCCAGCAGTTCCCCCCCGGGGGGTCAGCCCCAGCATTTT
many	TRBV6-1	TRBJ2-7	-	CASSRPTGGYYEQYF	TGTGCCAGCAGCCGCCCGACAGGCGGGTACTACGAGCAGTACTTC
-	TRBV29-1	TRBJ2-6	-	CSVALWSGANVLTF	TGCAGCGTTGCCCTGTGGTCTGGGGCCAACGTCCTGACTTTC
-	TRBV18	TRBJ1-6	TRBD1	CASSLRTGEDSPLHF	TGTGCCAGCTCATTAAGGACAGGGGAGGATTCACCCCTCCACTTT
few	TRBV6-5	TRBJ2-7	TRBD1	CASSYPDRGDEQYF	TGTGCCAGCAGTTACCCGGACAGGGGCGACGAGCAGTACTTC
few	TRBV6-2/TRBV6-3	TRBJ2-5	-	CASSSPISETQYF	TGTGCCAGCAGTTCACCGATCTCGGAGACCCAGTACTTC
few	TRBV19	TRBJ1-5	-	CASRAFSNQPQHF	TGTGCCTCCCGAGCCTTTAGCAATCAGCCCCAGCATTTT
-	TRBV19	TRBJ1-1	TRBD1	CASSTGGAANTEAFF	TGTGCCAGTAGTACAGGGGGGGCAGCCAACACTGAAGCTTTCTTT
many	TRBV7-9	TRBJ1-2	-	CASSLGQLGDTF	TGTGCCAGCAGCTTAGGGCAGCTTGGAGACACCTTC
-	TRBV18	TRBJ1-5	-	CASSPRSSLGNRPQHF	TGTGCCAGCTCACCACGCTCCTCCCTGGGCAATCGGCCCCAGCATTTT
few	TRBV12-3/TRBV12-4	TRBJ2-1	-	CASSPETDSYNEQFF	TGTGCCAGCAGCCCTGAAACTGACTCCTACAATGAGCAGTTCTTC
-	TRBV6-1	TRBJ1-5	-	CPTGRGAVQPQHF	TGTCCCACCGGTCGGGGGGCCGTGCAGCCCCAGCATTTT
-	TRBV27	TRBJ2-3	-	CASSVTDSRTDTQYF	TGTGCCAGCAGCGTAACAGACTCTCGCACAGATACGCAGTATTTT
many	TRBV6-1	TRBJ2-5	TRBD1	CASSSTGLETQYF	TGTGCCAGCAGCTCGACAGGGTTGGAGACCCAGTACTTC
few	TRBV20-1	TRBJ2-5	TRBD1	CSAGGEAMQTQYF	TGCAGTGCAGGGGGCGAAGCGATGCAGACCCAGTACTTC
-	TRBV20-1	TRBJ2-2	TRBD1	CSAPGQGNTGELFF	TGCAGTGCTCCGGGACAGGGAAACACCGGGGAGCTGTTTTTT
many	TRBV28	TRBJ1-1	-	CASSPPGHDTEAFF	TGTGCCAGCAGTCCCCCCGGACACGACACTGAAGCTTTCTTT
many	TRBV6-1	TRBJ2-7	-	CASSSPGTSYEQYF	TGTGCCAGCAGCTCTCCCGGGACATCATACGAGCAGTACTTC
few	TRBV9	TRBJ2-2	-	CASSTQGGTGELFF	TGTGCCAGCAGCACCCAGGGGGGAACCGGGGAGCTGTTTTTT
many	TRBV7-2	TRBJ2-5	-	CASSSSFSGTQYF	TGTGCCAGCAGCTCCTCCTTCAGTGGGACCCAGTACTTC
few	TRBV7-2	TRBJ1-5	-	CASSLAGVGDQPQHF	TGTGCCAGCAGCTTAGCAGGGGTGGGAGACCAGCCCCAGCATTTT
many	TRBV28	TRBJ1-1	TRBD1	CASRPPGTGGLTEAFF	TGTGCCAGCAGACCTCCCGGGACAGGGGGTCTCACTGAAGCTTTCTTT